The T cell receptor (beta chain) described here comes from a study of shared clonotypes between healthy human individuals. TCRdb's table, derived via immunoSEQ multiplex PCR, lists solely in-frame clones and lacks some. The table records a few million clones, approximately 95% of them present only once. This receptor was taken from a man in his late teens or twenties in good health. Some clones in this sample may be carry-over from other donors' samples. The sequenced sample was naive CD4+ T cells from PBMCs. Regarding subset: CD45RA+ positively selected.

The DNA for the CDR3 is TGCAGCGTTGTAGGCTGGTCCGGCACAGATACGCAGTATTTT. It encodes CSVVGWSGTDTQYF. This chain uses TRBV29-1 with TRBJ2-3; D is unclear. The CDR3 totals 14 residues. Per the germline V gene, CDR1 is SQVTM and CDR2 is ANQGSEA. Trimming took off 4 bases at V and 1 base at J, with 12 bases between the two ends.